This T cell receptor beta chain was found in a study of response to subunit inactivated influenza vaccine. Findings of the study overall: Authors suggested few new T cells are recruited by each seasonal influenza vaccination.

This clonotype was recorded many times. Its target is unknown. A single record per CDR3 protein comes from TCRdb applying MiXCR to the RT-PCR reads. This table holds approximately 500,000 distinct CDR3 sequences, around 13% found once. The clonotype originates from a middle-aged man who received an inactivated influenza vaccine. This sample comprised PBMCs from blood, obtained roughly 48 days after vaccination.

In nucleotides, the CDR3 is TGTGCCAGCAGTTTTATAGGGGGATACGAGCAGTACTTC. Its protein product is CASSFIGGYEQYF. V is TRBV27 and J is TRBJ2-7, with D possibly TRBD1 on 6 matching bases. CDR1 is MNHEY and CDR2 is SMNVEV in the germline V gene (reference sequence). The CDR3 is 13 residues long. The V end lost 3 bases, the J end lost 4 bases, and 10 bases lay between the germline ends.